The present TCR beta chain was sequenced within a study of CD8+ T cells in alopecia areata. This clone turned up a few times. cDNA prepared by RNA extraction and subsequent reverse transcription served as the template for sequencing. TCRdb's table, derived via immunoSEQ multiplex PCR, lists solely in-frame clones and lacks some. The sample carries a few hundred thousand clones, around 66% recorded once. Treatment described: oral pan-JAK inhibitor, 5-10 mg twice daily. CDR1 SQVTM and CDR2 ANQGSEA come from the germline V gene. This CDR3 region has 13 residues. V was pared by 6 bases and J by 0 bases, with 11 bases between.

This clonotype was sampled from a human donor with alopecia areata. The chain combines TRBV29-1 with TRBJ1-1; tentative D call: TRBD1 (5 bases). The input for sequencing was CD4+ T cells sorted from blood, taken around week 44, from a patient treated with tofacitinib. The CDR3 DNA follows: TGCAGCGTGGCGGGACGTATGAACACTGAAGCTTTCTTT. It translates to CSVAGRMNTEAFF.